The 2 T cell receptor beta chains below all came from one sample that was sequenced in a study of vaccination effects on CD4 cells after COVID-19. These TCRs' antigens remain unknown. Expansion with viral peptide pools was applied to antigen-specific CD4+ T cells by the ViraFEST assay prior to sequencing. With approximately 10 days of culture completed, CD4+ T cells were isolated. Everyone in the study got two shots of either the BNT162b2 or mRNA-1273 vaccine. Measured with immunoSEQ multiplex PCR; TCRdb has only the in-frame clones, and not every one. The sample has roughly 56,000 clones, around four fifths seen once. The input for sequencing was CD4+ T cells from PBMCs cultured with HCoV-229E spike peptides, taken after COVID-19 vaccination. These TCRs come from a human donor who received a COVID-19 vaccine.

This clone has more than one count but fewer than ten. V usage is TRBV5-1 and J usage is TRBJ1-2, with TRBD1 as a possible D gene (6 bases). The germline gives CDR1 SGHRS, CDR2 YFSETQ. The CDR3 has 14 residues. Trimming shortened V by 4 bases and J by 4 bases, and 14 bases separated the two germline ends. The CDR3 DNA reads TGCGCCAGCAGCCAAGGGGGTCGCGGCTATGGCTACACCTTC. It is translated as CASSQGGRGYGYTF.

The chain uses TRBV12-3 or TRBV12-4 and TRBJ2-1, with D hard to call. V was cut by 5 bases and J by 4 bases, with 9 bases left in between. The CDR3 is 13 amino acids. The CDR3 is CASSQTHYNEQFF. The CDR3 DNA follows: TGTGCCAGCAGTCAAACACATTACAATGAGCAGTTCTTC.